The entry below describes one T cell receptor (beta chain). Its target is not known. TCRdb's copy holds only in-frame clones and misses some; the assay was immunoSEQ multiplex PCR. This table holds under 75,000 clones, roughly 88% found once. The data belong to a study of PD-1 blockade in mismatch repair-deficient tumors. Looking at the study overall: Enrolled about 2013-2016, patients had progressing, pretreated mismatch repair-deficient cancers of approximately 13 types.

Mismatch repair deficiency was confirmed in all patients, by PCR or immunohistochemistry. TCR sequencing covered a few patients who responded to pembrolizumab. Study-level findings and limits: Tumor-resident clones, often absent from pretreatment blood, expanded after pembrolizumab and then contracted.

Specimen: peripheral blood, collected 52 weeks after starting pembrolizumab. The clonotype was recovered from an adult with mismatch repair-deficient cancer.

The CDR3 DNA sequence: TGTGCCAGCAGCTTGGAAAGGACTAGCGGGCTGTTTGCAGATACGCAGTATTTT. It specifies CASSLERTSGLFADTQYF. This chain joins TRBV11-3 and TRBJ2-3; 11 bases are shared with TRBD2. The CDR3 totals 18 residues. The germline CDR1 and CDR2 sequences are SGHNT and YENEEA. The J segment lost 4 bases and the V segment lost 3 bases, leaving 12 bases of the junction unmatched.